The clone carrying this T cell receptor beta chain was counted between two and nine times. Antigen unknown. Each of the CD4+ naive, central memory, regulatory and stem cell-like memory populations was sorted via CD45RO/CCR7/CD25/CD127/CD95/CD27. The trim removed 0 bases at V and 5 bases at J, leaving 4 bases unmatched. This CDR3 region has 15 residues. From germline, CDR1 is LGHNT and CDR2 FRNRAP. Reverse transcription of all isolated RNA meant that expressed TCRB transcripts were sequenced. The method was immunoSEQ multiplex PCR; TCRdb's version includes in-frame clones alone and lacks a portion of them. Here the sample spans some 700,000 clones, around 15% being singletons. These data are taken from a study of beta chain features in type 1 diabetes. Study-wide context: Cell yields, age and gender were similar between patients and healthy donors. Sorted cells examined across all samples numbered around 110,000,000.

Study-wide findings and caveats: Amplification by PCR could prefer shorter templates, with the same effect in patients and controls. Among all four CD4+ subsets, Type 1 diabetes patients had TCRB CDR3s that were moderately but significantly shorter.

This TCR was recovered from a man between 18 and 35 years old with type 1 diabetes. Sequencing was carried out using naive CD4+ T cells from blood. The chain combines TRBV12-5 with TRBJ2-5; 9 nucleotides match TRBD1. The CDR3 is CASGLVTGGRETQYF. CDR3 sequence (DNA): TGTGCTAGTGGTTTGGTAACAGGGGGCAGGGAGACCCAGTACTTC.